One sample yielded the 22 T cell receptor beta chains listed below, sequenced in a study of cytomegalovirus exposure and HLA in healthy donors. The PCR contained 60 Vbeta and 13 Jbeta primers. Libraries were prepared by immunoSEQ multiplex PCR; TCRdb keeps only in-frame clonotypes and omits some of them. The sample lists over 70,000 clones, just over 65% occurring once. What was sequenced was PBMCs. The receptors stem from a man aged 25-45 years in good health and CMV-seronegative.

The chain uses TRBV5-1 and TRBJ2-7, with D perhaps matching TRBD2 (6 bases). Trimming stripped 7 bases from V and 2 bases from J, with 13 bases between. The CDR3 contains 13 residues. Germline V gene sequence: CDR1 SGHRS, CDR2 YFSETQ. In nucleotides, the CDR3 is TGCGCCAGCCACCCGGGAGAACCCTACGAGCAGTACTTC. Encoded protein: CASHPGEPYEQYF.

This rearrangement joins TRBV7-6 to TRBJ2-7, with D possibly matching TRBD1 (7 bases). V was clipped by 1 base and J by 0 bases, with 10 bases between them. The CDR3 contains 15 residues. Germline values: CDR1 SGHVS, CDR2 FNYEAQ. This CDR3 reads CASSLGGDSSYEQYF. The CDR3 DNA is TGTGCCAGCAGCTTAGGGGGGGACAGCTCCTACGAGCAGTACTTC.

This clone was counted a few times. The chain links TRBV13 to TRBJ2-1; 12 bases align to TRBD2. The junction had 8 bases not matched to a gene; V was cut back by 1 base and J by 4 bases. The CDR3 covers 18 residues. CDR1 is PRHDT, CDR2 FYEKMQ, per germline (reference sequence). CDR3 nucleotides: TGTGCCAGCAGCTTAGCAGCTAGCGGGAGGGCGTATTACAATGAGCAGTTCTTC. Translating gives CASSLAASGRAYYNEQFF.

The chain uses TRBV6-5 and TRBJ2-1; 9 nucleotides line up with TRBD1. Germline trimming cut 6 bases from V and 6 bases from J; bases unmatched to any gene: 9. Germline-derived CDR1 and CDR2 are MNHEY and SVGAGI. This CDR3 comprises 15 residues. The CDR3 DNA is TGTGCCAGCAGGCCACAGGGGGCAACTGGCAATGAGCAGTTCTTC. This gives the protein CASRPQGATGNEQFF.

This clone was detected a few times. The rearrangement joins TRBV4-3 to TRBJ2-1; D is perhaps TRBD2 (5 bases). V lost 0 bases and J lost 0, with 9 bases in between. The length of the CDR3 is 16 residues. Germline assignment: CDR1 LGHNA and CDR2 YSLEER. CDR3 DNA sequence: TGCGCCAGCAGCCAAGATGGGAGCGGCTCCTACAATGAGCAGTTCTTC. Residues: CASSQDGSGSYNEQFF.

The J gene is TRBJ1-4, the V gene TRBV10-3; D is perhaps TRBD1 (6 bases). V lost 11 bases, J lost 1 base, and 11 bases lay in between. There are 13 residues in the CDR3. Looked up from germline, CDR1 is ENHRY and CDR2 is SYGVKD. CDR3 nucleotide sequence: TGTGCCCTTAAACAGGGAACTAATGAAAAACTGTTTTTT. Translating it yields CALKQGTNEKLFF.

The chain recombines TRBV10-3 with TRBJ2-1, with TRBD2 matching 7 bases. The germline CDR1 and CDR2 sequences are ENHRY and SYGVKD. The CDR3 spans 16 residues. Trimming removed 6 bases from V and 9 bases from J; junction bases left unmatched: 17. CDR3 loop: CAISPSAGRGVSEQFF. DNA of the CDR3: TGTGCCATCAGCCCTTCGGCAGGCCGGGGGGTGAGTGAGCAGTTCTTC.

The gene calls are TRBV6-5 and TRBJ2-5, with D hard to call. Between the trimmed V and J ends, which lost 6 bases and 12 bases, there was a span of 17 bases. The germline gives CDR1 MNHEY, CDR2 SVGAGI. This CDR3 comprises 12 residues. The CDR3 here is CASSPTGSEEYF. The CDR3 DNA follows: TGTGCCAGCAGCCCCACCGGTAGTGAAGAGTACTTC.

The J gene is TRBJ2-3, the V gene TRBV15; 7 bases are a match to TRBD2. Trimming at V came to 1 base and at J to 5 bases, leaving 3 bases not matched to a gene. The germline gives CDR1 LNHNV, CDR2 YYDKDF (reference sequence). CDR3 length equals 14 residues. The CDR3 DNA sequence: TGTGCCACCAGCAGAGCCCTAGCGGAAGATACGCAGTATTTT. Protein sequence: CATSRALAEDTQYF.

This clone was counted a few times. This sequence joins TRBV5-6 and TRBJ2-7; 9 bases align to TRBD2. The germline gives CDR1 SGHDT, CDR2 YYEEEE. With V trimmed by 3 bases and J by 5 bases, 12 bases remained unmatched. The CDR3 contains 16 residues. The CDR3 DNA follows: TGTGCCAGCAGCTCCAAACCGGGACTAGCTCCCGACGAGCAGTACTTC. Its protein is CASSSKPGLAPDEQYF.

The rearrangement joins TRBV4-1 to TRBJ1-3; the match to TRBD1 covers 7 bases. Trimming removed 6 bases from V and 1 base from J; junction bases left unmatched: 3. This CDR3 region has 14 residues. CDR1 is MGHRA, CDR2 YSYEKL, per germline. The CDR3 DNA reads TGCGCCAGCAGGTCGACAGGGTCTGGAAACACCATATATTTT. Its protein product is CASRSTGSGNTIYF.

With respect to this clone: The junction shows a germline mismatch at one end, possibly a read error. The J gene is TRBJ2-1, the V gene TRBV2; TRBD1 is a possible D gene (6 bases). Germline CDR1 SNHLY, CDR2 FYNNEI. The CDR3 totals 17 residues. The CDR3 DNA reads TGTGCCAGCAGTCAAGCTTGGGGGCCTAACTCCTACAATGAGCAGTTCTTC. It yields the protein CASSQAWGPNSYNEQFF.

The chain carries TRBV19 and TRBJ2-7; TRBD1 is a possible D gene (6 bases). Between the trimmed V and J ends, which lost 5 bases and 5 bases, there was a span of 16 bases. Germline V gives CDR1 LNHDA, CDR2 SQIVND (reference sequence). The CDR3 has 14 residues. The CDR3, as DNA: TGTGCCAGTAGTTCCTTCGCAGGGGCCGACGAGCAGTACTTC. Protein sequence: CASSSFAGADEQYF.

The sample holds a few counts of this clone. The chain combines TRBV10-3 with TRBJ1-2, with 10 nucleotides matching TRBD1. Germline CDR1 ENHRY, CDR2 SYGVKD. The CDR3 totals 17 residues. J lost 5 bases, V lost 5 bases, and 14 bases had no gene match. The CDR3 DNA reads TGTGCCATCAGTTACCCCCCGACAGGGGGCTTCGAATATGGCTACACCTTC. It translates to CAISYPPTGGFEYGYTF.

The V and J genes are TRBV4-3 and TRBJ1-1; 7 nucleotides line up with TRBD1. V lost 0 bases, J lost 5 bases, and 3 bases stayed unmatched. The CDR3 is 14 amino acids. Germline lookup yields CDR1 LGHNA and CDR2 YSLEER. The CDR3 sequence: CASSQDSGGTEAFF. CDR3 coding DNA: TGCGCCAGCAGCCAAGATTCAGGGGGGACTGAAGCTTTCTTT.

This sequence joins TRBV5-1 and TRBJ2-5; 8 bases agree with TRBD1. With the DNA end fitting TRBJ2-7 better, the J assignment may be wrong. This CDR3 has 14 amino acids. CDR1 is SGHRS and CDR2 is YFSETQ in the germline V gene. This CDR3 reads CASSPRGPPYEQYF. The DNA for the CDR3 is TGCGCCAGCAGCCCCAGGGGGCCCCCCTACGAGCAGTACTTC.

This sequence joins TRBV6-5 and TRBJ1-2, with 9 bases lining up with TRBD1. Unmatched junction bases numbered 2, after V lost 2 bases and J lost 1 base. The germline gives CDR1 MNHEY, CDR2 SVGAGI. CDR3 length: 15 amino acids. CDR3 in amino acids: CASSYGGQGNYGYTF. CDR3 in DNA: TGTGCCAGCAGTTACGGGGGACAGGGTAACTATGGCTACACCTTC.

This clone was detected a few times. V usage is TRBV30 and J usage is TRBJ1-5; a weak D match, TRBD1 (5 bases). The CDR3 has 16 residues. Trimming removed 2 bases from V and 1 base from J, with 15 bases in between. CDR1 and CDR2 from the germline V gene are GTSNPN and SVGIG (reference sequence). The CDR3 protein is CAWSPLGARSNQPQHF. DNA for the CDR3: TGTGCCTGGAGTCCCCTAGGGGCCCGGAGCAATCAGCCCCAGCATTTT. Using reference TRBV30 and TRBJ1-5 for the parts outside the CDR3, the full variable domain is SQTIHQWPATLVQPVGSPLSLECTVEGTSNPNLYWYRQAAGRGLQLLFYSVGIGQISSEVPQNLSASRPQDRQFILSSKKLLLSDSGFYLCAWSPLGARSNQPQHFGDGTRLSIL.

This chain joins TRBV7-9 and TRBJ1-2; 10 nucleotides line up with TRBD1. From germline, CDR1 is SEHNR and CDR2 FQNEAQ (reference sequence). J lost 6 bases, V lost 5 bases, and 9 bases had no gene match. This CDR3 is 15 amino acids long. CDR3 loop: CASSLRDRGSHGYTF. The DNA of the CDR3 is TGTGCCAGCAGCCTCCGGGACAGGGGTTCTCATGGCTACACCTTC.

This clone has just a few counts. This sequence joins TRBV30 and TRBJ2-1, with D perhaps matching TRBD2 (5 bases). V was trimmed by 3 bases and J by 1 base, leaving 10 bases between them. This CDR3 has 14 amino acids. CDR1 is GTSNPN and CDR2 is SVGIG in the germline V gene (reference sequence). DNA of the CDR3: TGTGCCTGGAGCCTCGAGGGATCCTACAATGAGCAGTTCTTC. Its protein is CAWSLEGSYNEQFF.

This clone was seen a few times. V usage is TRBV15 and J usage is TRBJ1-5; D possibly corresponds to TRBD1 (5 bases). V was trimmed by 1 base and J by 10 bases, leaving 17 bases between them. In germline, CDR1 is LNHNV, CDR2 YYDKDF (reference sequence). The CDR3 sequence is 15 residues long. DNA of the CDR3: TGTGCCACCAGCAGAGCCCTTCCGGGGGGGGAACCCCAGCATTTT. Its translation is CATSRALPGGEPQHF.

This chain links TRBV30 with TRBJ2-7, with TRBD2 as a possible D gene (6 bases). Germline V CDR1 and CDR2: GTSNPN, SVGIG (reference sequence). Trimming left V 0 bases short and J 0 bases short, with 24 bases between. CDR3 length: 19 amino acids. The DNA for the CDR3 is TGTGCCTGGAGTGTACTACCGGGAGTTGGGGGAGGCAGCTCCTACGAGCAGTACTTC. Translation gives CAWSVLPGVGGGSSYEQYF. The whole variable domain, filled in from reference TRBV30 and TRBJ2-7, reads SQTIHQWPATLVQPVGSPLSLECTVEGTSNPNLYWYRQAAGRGLQLLFYSVGIGQISSEVPQNLSASRPQDRQFILSSKKLLLSDSGFYLCAWSVLPGVGGGSSYEQYFGPGTRLTVT.